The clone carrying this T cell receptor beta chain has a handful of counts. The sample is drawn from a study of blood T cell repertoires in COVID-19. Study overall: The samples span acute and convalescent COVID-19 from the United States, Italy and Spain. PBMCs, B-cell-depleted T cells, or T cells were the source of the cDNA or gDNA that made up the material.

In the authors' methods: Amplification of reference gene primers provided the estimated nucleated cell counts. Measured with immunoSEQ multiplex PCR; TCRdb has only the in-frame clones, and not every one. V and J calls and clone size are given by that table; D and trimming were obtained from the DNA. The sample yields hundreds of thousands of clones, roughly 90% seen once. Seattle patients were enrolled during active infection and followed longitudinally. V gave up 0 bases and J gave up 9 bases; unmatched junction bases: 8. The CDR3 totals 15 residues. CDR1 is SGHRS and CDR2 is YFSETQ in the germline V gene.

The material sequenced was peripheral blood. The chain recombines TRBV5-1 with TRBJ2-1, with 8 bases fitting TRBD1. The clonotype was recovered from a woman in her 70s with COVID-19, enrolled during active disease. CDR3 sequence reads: CASSLVGAGGGEQFF. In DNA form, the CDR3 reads TGCGCCAGCAGCTTGGTGGGGGCAGGGGGCGGTGAGCAGTTCTTC.